The present T cell receptor beta chain was sequenced within a study of T cell repertoires in cytomegalovirus infection. Study-wide context: CMV epitopes in the study were HLA-C-restricted (recently identified) and HLA-B-restricted (well studied). Public TCR beta signatures indicated both CMV infection and matching HLA type.

The CDR3 covers 15 residues. Germline V gene sequence: CDR1 SGHVS, CDR2 FNYEAQ. Trimming cost V 5 bases and J 2 bases, with 13 bases left between them. TCRdb redid the calling of the reads with MiXCR, one entry per CDR3 protein. The sample lists approximately 1,000,000 distinct CDR3 sequences; approximately 32% were seen once. As to this clonotype: Antigen unknown.

Findings and caveats of the study: Clonotypes of TCR beta that were HLA-C-restricted and CMV-specific dominated the ex vivo response.

This specimen consisted of cultured CD8+ T cells from PBMCs, obtained from culture after CMV antigen stimulation. This clonotype was obtained from a human donor in good health (CMV status not recorded). Some clones in this sample may be carry-over from other donors' samples. The V gene is TRBV7-6, the J gene TRBJ2-1, with D perhaps matching TRBD1 (5 bases). In DNA, the CDR3 is TGTGCCAGCAGCAGTTTCGAAGGGGCCTACAATGAGCAGTTCTTC. The encoded protein is CASSSFEGAYNEQFF.